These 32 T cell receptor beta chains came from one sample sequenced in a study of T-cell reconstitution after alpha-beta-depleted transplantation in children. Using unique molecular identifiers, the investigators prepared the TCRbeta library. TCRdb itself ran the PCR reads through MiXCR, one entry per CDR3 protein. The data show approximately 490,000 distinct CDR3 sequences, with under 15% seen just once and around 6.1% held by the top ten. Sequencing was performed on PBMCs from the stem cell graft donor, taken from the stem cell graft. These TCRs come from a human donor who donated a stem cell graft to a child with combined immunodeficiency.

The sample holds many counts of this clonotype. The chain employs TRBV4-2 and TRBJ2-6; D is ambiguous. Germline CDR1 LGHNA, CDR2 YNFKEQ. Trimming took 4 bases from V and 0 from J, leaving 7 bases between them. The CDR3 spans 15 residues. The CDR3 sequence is CASSRLDSGANVLTF. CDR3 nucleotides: TGTGCCAGCAGCCGCCTGGACTCTGGGGCCAACGTCCTGACTTTC.

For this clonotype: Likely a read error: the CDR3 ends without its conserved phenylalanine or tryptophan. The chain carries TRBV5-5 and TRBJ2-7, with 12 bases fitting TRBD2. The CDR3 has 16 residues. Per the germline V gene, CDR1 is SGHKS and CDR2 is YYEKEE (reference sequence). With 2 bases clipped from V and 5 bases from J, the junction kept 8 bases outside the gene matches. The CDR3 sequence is CASSFRLAGALDEQYL. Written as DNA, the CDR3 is TGTGCCAGCAGCTTTCGACTAGCGGGAGCTTTGGACGAGCAGTACCTC.

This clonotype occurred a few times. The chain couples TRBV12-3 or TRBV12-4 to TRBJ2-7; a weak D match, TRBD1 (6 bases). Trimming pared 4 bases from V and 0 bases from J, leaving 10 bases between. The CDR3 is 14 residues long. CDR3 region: CASSWGRRSYEQYF. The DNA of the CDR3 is TGTGCCAGCAGTTGGGGGCGGCGCTCCTACGAGCAGTACTTC.

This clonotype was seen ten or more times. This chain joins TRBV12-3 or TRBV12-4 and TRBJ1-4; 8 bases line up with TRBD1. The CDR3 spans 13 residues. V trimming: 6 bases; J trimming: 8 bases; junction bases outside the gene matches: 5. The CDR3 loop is CASSSGQGEKLFF. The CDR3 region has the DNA TGTGCCAGCAGCTCCGGACAGGGCGAAAAACTGTTTTTT.

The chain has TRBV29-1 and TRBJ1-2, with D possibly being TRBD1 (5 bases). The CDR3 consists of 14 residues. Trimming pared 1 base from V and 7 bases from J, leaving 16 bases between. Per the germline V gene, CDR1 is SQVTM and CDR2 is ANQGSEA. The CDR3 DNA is TGCAGCGTTGAAGGGGGCCAGACCTCCTTTGGCTACACCTTC. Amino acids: CSVEGGQTSFGYTF.

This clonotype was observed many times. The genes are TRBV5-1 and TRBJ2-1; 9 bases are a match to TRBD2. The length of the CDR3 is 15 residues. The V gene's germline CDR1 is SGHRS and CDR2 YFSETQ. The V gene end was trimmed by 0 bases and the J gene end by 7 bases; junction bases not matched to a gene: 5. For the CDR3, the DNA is TGCGCCAGCAGCTTGGGTAGCGGGAGTAATAATGAGCAGTTCTTC. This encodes CASSLGSGSNNEQFF.

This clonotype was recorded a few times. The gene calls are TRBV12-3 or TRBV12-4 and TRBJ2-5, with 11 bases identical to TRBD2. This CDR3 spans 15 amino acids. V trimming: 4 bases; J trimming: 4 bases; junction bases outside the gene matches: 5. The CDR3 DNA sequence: TGTGCCAGCAGTTCATTAGCGGGAGGGGGAGAGACCCAGTACTTC. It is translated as CASSSLAGGGETQYF.

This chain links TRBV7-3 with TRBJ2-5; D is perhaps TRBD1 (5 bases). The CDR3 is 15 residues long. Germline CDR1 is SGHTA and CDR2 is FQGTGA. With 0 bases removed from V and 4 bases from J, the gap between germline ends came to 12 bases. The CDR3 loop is CASSLTRTQGETQYF. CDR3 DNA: TGTGCCAGCAGCTTAACGCGGACGCAGGGAGAGACCCAGTACTTC. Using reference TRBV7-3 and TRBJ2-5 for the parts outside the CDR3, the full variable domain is GAGVSQTPSNKVTEKGKYVELRCDPISGHTALYWYRQSLGQGPEFLIYFQGTGAADDSGLPNDRFFAVRPEGSVSTLKIQRTERGDSAVYLCASSLTRTQGETQYFGPGTRLLVL.

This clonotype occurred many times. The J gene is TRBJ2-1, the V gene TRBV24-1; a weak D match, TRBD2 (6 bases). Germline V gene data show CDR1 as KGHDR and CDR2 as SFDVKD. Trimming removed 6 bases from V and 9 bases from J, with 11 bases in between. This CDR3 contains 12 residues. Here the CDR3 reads CATSRTSLEQFF. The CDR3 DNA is TGTGCCACCAGTCGAACTAGCCTTGAGCAGTTCTTC.

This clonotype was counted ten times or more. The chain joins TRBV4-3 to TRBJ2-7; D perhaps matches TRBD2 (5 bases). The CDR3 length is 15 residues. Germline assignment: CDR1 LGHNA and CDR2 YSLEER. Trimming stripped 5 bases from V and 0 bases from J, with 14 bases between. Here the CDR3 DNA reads TGCGCCAGCAGCTACGGTAGCGAAAGCTCCTACGAGCAGTACTTC. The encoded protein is CASSYGSESSYEQYF.

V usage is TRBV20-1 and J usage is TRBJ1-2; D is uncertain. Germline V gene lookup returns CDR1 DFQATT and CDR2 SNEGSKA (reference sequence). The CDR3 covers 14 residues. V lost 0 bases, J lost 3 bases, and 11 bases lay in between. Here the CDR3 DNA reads TGCAGTGCTAGAGATAATCCGGTTGACTATGGCTACACCTTC. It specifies CSARDNPVDYGYTF.

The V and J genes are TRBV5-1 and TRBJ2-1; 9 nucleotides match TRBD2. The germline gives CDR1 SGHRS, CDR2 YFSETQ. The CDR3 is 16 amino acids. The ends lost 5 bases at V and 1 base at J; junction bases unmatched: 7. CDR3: CASSLPAGGSYNEQFF. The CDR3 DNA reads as TGCGCCAGCAGTCTACCAGCGGGAGGTTCCTACAATGAGCAGTTCTTC.

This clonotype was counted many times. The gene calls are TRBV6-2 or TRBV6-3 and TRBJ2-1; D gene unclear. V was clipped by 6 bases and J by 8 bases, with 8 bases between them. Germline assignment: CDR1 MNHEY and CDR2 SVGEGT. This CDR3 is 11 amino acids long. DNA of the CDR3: TGTGCCAGCAGCTCGGCGTATGAGCAGTTCTTC. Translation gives CASSSAYEQFF.

CDR3 nucleotides: TGTGCCAGCAGCTTGCGGAGGTCCTCCTCTGGAAACACCATATATTTT. This sequence encodes CASSLRRSSSGNTIYF. This chain links TRBV5-6 with TRBJ1-3; D is unclear. The CDR3 consists of 16 residues. Looked up from germline, CDR1 is SGHDT and CDR2 is YYEEEE. Trimming cost V 1 base and J 0 bases, with 11 bases left between them. The full variable domain, its missing parts supplied by reference TRBV5-6 and TRBJ1-3, is DAGVTQSPTHLIKTRGQQVTLRCSPKSGHDTVSWYQQALGQGPQFIFQYYEEEERQRGNFPDRFSGHQFPNYSSELNVNALLLGDSALYLCASSLRRSSSGNTIYFGEGSWLTVV.

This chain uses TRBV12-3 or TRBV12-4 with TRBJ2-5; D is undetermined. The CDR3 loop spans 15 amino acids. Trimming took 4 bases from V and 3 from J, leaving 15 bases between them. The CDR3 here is CASSSWGRTKETQYF. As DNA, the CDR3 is TGTGCCAGCAGTTCCTGGGGTCGAACTAAAGAGACCCAGTACTTC.

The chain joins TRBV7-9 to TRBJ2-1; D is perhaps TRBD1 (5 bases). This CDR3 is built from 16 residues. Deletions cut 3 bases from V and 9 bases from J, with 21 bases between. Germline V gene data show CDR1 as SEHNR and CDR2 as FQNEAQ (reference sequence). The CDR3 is CASSLNMRQGRGEQFF. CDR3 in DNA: TGTGCCAGCAGCTTGAACATGCGGCAGGGCCGTGGTGAGCAGTTCTTC.

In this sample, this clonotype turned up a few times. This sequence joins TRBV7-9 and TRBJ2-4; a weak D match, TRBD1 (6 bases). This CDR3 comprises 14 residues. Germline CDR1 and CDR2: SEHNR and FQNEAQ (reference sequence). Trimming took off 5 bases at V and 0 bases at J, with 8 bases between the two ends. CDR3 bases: TGTGCCAGCAGCCCAGGGGTAGCCAAAAACATTCAGTACTTC. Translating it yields CASSPGVAKNIQYF.

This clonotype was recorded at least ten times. The CDR3 sequence: CSAGTRGGELFF. The CDR3 DNA reads TGCAGCGCCGGGACAAGGGGCGGGGAGCTGTTTTTT. The rearrangement links TRBV29-1 to TRBJ2-2; tentative D call: TRBD1 (6 bases). This CDR3 has 12 amino acids. Trimming took 7 bases from V and 7 from J, leaving 13 bases between them. The V gene's germline CDR1 is SQVTM and CDR2 ANQGSEA.

The CDR3 reads CASSYTPNTEAFF. CDR3 nucleotides: TGTGCCAGCAGTTACACCCCTAACACTGAAGCTTTCTTT. V and J are TRBV27 and TRBJ1-1, with D uncertain. This CDR3 is 13 amino acids long. In germline, CDR1 is MNHEY, CDR2 SMNVEV (reference sequence). V was shortened by 4 bases and J by 2 bases, with 8 bases between the two germline ends.

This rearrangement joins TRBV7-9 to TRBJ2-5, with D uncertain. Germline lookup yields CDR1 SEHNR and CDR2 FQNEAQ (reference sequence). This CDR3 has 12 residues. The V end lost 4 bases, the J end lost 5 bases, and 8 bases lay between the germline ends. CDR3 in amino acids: CASSSLWETQYF. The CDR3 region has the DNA TGTGCCAGCAGCTCGCTCTGGGAGACCCAGTACTTC.

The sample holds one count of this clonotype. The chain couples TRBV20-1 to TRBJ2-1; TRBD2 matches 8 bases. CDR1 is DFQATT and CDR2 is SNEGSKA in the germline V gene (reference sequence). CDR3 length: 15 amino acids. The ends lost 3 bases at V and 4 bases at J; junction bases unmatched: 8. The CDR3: CSARPPSGGYNEQFF. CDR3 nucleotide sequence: TGCAGTGCTAGGCCCCCGAGCGGGGGTTACAATGAGCAGTTCTTC.

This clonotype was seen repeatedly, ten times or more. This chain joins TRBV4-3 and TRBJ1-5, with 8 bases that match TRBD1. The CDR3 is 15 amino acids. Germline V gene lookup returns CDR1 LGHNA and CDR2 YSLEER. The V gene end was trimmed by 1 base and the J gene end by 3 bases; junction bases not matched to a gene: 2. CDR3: CASSQAGGFNQPQHF. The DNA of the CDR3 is TGCGCCAGCAGCCAAGCAGGGGGCTTCAATCAGCCCCAGCATTTT.

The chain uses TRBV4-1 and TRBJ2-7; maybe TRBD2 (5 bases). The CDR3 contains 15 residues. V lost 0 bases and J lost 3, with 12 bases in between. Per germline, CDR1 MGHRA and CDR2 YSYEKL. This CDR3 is CASSQDRQEDYEQYF. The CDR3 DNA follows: TGCGCCAGCAGCCAAGATCGCCAGGAGGACTACGAGCAGTACTTC.

The CDR3 DNA is TGTGCCAGCAGCTTAGTGGGGGGCCGGGGGAACACTGAAGCTTTCTTT. Protein sequence: CASSLVGGRGNTEAFF. This chain links TRBV7-9 with TRBJ1-1; a possible D gene is TRBD1 (6 bases). The V gene's germline CDR1 is SEHNR and CDR2 FQNEAQ (reference sequence). The CDR3 consists of 16 residues. The V end was cut by 1 base, the J end by 1 base, with 13 bases between.

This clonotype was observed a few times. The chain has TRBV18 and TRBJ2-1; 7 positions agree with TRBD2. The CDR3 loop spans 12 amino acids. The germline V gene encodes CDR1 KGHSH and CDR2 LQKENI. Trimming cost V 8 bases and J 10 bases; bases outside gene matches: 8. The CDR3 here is CASGLGSQEQFF. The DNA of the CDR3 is TGTGCCAGCGGACTAGGGTCGCAGGAGCAGTTCTTC.

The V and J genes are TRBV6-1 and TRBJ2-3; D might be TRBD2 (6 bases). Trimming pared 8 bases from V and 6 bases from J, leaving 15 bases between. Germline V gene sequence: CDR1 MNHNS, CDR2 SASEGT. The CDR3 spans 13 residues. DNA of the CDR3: TGTGCCAGCGGCCGCGGGACGGGGGATACGCAGTATTTT. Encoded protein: CASGRGTGDTQYF.

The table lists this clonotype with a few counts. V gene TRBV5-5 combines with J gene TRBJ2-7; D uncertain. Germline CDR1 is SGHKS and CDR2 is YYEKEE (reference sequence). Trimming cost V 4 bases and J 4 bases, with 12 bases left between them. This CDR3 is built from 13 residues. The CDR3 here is CASSPEGLYEQYF. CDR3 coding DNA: TGTGCCAGCAGCCCCGAAGGGCTGTACGAGCAGTACTTC.

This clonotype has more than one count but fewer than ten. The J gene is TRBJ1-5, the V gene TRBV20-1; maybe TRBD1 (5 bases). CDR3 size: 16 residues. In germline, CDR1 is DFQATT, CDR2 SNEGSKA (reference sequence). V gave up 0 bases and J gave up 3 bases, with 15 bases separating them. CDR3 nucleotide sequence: TGCAGTGCTAGAGATCTTAATCGACAGCCCAATCAGCCCCAGCATTTT. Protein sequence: CSARDLNRQPNQPQHF.

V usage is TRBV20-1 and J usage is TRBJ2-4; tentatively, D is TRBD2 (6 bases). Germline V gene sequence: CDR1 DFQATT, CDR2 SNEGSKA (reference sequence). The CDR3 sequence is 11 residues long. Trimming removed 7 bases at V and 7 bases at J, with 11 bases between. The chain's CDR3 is CSGREGNIQYF. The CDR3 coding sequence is TGCAGTGGGCGGGAAGGGAACATTCAGTACTTC.

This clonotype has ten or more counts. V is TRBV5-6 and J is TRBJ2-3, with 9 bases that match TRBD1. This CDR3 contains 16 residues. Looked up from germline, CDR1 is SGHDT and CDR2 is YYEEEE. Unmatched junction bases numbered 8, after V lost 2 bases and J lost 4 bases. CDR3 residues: CASSFRDRAYADTQYF. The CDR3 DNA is TGTGCCAGCAGCTTCCGGGACAGGGCCTATGCAGATACGCAGTATTTT.

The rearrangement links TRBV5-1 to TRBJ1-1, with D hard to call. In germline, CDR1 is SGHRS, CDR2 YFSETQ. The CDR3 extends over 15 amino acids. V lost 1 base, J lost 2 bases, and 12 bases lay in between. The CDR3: CASSLSSFDNTEAFF. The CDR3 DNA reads TGCGCCAGCAGCTTGTCCTCGTTTGACAACACTGAAGCTTTCTTT.

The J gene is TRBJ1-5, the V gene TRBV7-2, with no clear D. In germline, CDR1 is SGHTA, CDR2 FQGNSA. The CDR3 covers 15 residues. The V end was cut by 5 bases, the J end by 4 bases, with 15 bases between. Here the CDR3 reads CASSLDGRFNQPQHF. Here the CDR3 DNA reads TGTGCCAGCAGCCTAGATGGACGGTTTAATCAGCCCCAGCATTTT.